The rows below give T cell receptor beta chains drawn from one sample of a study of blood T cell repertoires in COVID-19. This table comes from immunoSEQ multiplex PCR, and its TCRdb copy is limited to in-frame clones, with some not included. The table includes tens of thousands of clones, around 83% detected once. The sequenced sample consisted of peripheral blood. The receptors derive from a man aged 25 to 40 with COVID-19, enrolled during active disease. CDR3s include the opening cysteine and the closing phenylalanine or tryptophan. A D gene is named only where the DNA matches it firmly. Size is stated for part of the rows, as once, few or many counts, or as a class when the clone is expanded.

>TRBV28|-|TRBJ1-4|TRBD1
TGTGCCAGCAGTTTAAGGGCCAGGGGGCAGGAAAAACTGTTTTTT
CASSLRARGQEKLFF
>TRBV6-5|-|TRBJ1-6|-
TGTGCCAGCAGTCGACAGAATTCACCCCTCCACTTT
CASSRQNSPLHF
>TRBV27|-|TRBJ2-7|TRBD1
TGTGCCAGCAGTCTCCAGGGGGCTTACGAGCAGTACTTC
CASSLQGAYEQYF
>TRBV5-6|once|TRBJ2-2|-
TGTGCCAGCAGCTACAACCCCAGCGCCGCCGGGGAGCTGTTTTTT
CASSYNPSAAGELFF
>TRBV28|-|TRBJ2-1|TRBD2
TGTGCCAGCAGTTCTCCGGGGGCTAGCGGGAGAAACAATGAGCAGTTCTTC
CASSSPGASGRNNEQFF
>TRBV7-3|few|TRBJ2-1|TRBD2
TGTGCCAGCAGCTCCGTGACTAGCCCCAATGAGCAGTTCTTC
CASSSVTSPNEQFF
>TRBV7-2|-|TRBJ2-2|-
TGTGCCAGCAGATTAGTCCTGACCGGGGAGCTGTTTTTT
CASRLVLTGELFF
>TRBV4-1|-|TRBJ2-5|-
TGCGCCAGCAGCCAAGCTACCGGGGCCCAGTACTTC
CASSQATGAQYF
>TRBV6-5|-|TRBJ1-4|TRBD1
TGTGCCAGCAGTTACACAGGGGGCGCTTCTGAAAAACTGTTTTTT
CASSYTGGASEKLFF
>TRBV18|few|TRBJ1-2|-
TGTGCCAGCTCAGTAGGAGCAAACTATGGCTACACCTTC
CASSVGANYGYTF
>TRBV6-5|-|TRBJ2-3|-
TGTGCCAGCAGTTACTCGGGGGGAAGGGGAAATACGCAGTATTTT
CASSYSGGRGNTQYF
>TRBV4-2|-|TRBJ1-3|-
TGTGCCAGCAGCCAAGCCCGACAGGTTGGAAACACCATATATTTT
CASSQARQVGNTIYF
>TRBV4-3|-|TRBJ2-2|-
TGCGCCAGCAGCCAAGAGACTCCTTCGTACACCGGGGAGCTGTTTTTT
CASSQETPSYTGELFF
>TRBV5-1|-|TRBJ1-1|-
TGCGCCACCTCCCCGGGGCGGGGGGGAAAGGACACTGAAGCTTTCTTT
CATSPGRGGKDTEAFF
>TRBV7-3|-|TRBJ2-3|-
TGTGCCAGCAGCTTAACAGGGGCATCAGATACGCAGTATTTT
CASSLTGASDTQYF
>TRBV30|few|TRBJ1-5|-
TGTGCCTGGAGCCGGGGGGGCTATCAGCCCCAGCATTTT
CAWSRGGYQPQHF
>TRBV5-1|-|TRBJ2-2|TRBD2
TGCGCCACGAGCCCGGCTAGCGGGAACACCGGGGAGCTGTTTTTT
CATSPASGNTGELFF
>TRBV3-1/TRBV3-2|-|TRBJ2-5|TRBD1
TGTGCCAGCAGCCCATTTGGGACAGTTTCGGAGACCCAGTACTTC
CASSPFGTVSETQYF
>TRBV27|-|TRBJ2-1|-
TGTGCCAGCAGTTTATACGGGAATGAGCAGTTCTTC
CASSLYGNEQFF
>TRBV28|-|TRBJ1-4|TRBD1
TGTGCCAGCAGCCACCTGGGACAGGGTAATGAAAAACTGTTTTTT
CASSHLGQGNEKLFF
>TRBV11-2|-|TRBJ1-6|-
TGTGCCAGCAGCTTAGGGTCGAGCTCCTATAATTCACCCCTCCACTTT
CASSLGSSSYNSPLHF
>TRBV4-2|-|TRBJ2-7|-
TGTGCCAGCAGCCAGGTCCGGACAGAAAATTACGAGCAGTACTTC
CASSQVRTENYEQYF
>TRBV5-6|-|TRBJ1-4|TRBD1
TGTGCCAGCAGCATGGGGACAGGCCTTCGGAGTGAAAAACTGTTTTTT
CASSMGTGLRSEKLFF
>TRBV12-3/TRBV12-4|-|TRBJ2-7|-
TGTGCCAGCAGTTTGAGGCGCGTCTACGAGCAGTACTTC
CASSLRRVYEQYF
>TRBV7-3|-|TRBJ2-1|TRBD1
TGTGCCAGCAGCTTGGGACAGGGGGCGAAGGATGAGCAGTTCTTC
CASSLGQGAKDEQFF
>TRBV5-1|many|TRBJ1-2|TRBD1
TGCGCCAGCCGACAGGGACTCTATGGCTACACCTTC
CASRQGLYGYTF
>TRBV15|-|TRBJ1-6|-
TGTGCCACCAGCAGGACAACAAATTCACCCCTCCACTTT
CATSRTTNSPLHF
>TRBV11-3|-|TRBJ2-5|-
TGTGCCAGCAGCTTAGCAGGGGGGGAGACCCAGTACTTC
CASSLAGGETQYF
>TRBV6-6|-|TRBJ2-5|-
TGTGCCAGCAGAGGGACTTTAGGCCCAGAGACCCAGTACTTC
CASRGTLGPETQYF
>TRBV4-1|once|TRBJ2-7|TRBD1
TGCGCCAGCAGCCAGGCCGGGACAGCGGCCTACGAGCAGTACTTC
CASSQAGTAAYEQYF
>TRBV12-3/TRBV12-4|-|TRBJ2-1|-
TGTGCCAGCAGTTTCAGTGTCAATGAGCAGTTCTTC
CASSFSVNEQFF
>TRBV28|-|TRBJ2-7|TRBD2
TGTGCCAGCAGTTTTTCCTTCGGGACTAACGACGAGCAGTACTTC
CASSFSFGTNDEQYF
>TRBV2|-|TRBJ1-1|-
TGTGCCAGGAAAATTGCCGGACTTTTGGGTGAAGCTTTCTTT
CARKIAGLLGEAFF
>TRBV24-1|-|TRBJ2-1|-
TGTGCTACCAGTGATAGGGGGAGGGTTAAGTACGATGAGCAGTTCTTC
CATSDRGRVKYDEQFF
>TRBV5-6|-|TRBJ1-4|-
TGTGCCAGCAGCTTAGGGGCTACAGGGCGCAATGAAAAACTGTTTTTT
CASSLGATGRNEKLFF
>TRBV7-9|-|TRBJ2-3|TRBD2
TGTGCCAGCAGCTCTGGACTAGCGGGGACAGATACGCAGTATTTT
CASSSGLAGTDTQYF
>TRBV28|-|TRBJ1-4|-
TGTGCCAGCAGGCAGCTTATGGGCCCTTATGAAAAACTGTTTTTT
CASRQLMGPYEKLFF
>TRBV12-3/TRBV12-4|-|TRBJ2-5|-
TGTGCCAGCAGTCCCCCGTACTTAGAGACCCAGTACTTC
CASSPPYLETQYF
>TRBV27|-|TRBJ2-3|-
TGTGCCAGCAGTTTATCTTACACAGATACGCAGTATTTT
CASSLSYTDTQYF
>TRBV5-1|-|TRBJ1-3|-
TGCGCCAGCAGCCTCCTAGGTAGCCTGAGCTCTGGAAACACCATATATTTT
CASSLLGSLSSGNTIYF
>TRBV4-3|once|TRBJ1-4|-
TGCGCCAGCGCTCTCGAGGGGGCAACTAATGAAAAACTGTTTTTT
CASALEGATNEKLFF
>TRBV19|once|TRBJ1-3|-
TGTGCCAGTAGTGCCTCACGGGGATCTGGAAACACCATATATTTT
CASSASRGSGNTIYF
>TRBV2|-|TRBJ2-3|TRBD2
TGTGCCAGCAGAAATAGCGGGGGGAGCACAGATACGCAGTATTTT
CASRNSGGSTDTQYF
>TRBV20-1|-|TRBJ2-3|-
TGCAGTGCCGAGAGCACAGATACGCAGTATTTT
CSAESTDTQYF
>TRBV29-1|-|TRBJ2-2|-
TGCAGCGGCATGTTACAGGGTGCGAGGAACACCGGGGAGCTGTTTTTT
CSGMLQGARNTGELFF
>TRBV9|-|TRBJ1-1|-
TGTGCCAGCAGCGTAGATCCGGCGGGAACTGAAGCTTTCTTT
CASSVDPAGTEAFF